These 9 T cell receptor beta chains came from one sample sequenced in a study of cytomegalovirus exposure and HLA in healthy donors. The table came from immunoSEQ multiplex PCR; TCRdb's copy has only in-frame clones and leaves some out. This sample has 110,000 to 150,000 clones, with roughly 86% found just once. The sequenced material came from PBMCs. These receptors all come from a woman aged 30 to 39 in good health and CMV-seronegative.

J is TRBJ2-6 and V is TRBV27; 10 positions agree with TRBD1. This CDR3 is 16 amino acids long. Losses at the gene ends were 6 bases for V and 3 bases for J; bases not matched to a gene: 5. Germline V lookup: CDR1 MNHEY, CDR2 SMNVEV (reference sequence). In DNA form, the CDR3 reads TGTGCCAGCAGAACGACAGGGGGCAGTGGGGCCAACGTCCTGACTTTC. It specifies CASRTTGGSGANVLTF.

The chain employs TRBV18 and TRBJ2-3; perhaps TRBD2 as D (5 bases). Germline CDR1 KGHSH, CDR2 LQKENI. This CDR3 contains 16 residues. The V and J ends lost 0 bases and 3 bases respectively, with 13 bases between them. Here the CDR3 DNA reads TGTGCCAGCTCACCACCGGGTTTAGGGAGTACAGATACGCAGTATTTT. Amino acids: CASSPPGLGSTDTQYF. Full variable domain (rest looked up from reference TRBV18 and TRBJ2-3): NAGVMQNPRHLVRRRGQEARLRCSPMKGHSHVYWYRQLPEEGLKFMVYLQKENIIDESGMPKERFSAEFPKEGPSILRIQQVVRGDSAAYFCASSPPGLGSTDTQYFGPGTRLTVL.

The V gene is TRBV29-1, the J gene TRBJ2-2; 10 bases line up with TRBD2. The germline V gene has CDR1 SQVTM and CDR2 ANQGSEA. V lost 3 bases and J lost 0; bases outside the gene matches: 1. The length of the CDR3 is 15 residues. The CDR3 reads CSVEGLATNTGELFF. Here the CDR3 DNA reads TGCAGCGTTGAGGGACTAGCGACGAACACCGGGGAGCTGTTTTTT.

The chain uses TRBV30 and TRBJ2-1; 8 nucleotides line up with TRBD2. Germline V gives CDR1 GTSNPN, CDR2 SVGIG (reference sequence). CDR3 length equals 14 residues. Trimming took 3 bases from V and 4 from J; bases not matched to a gene: 5. CDR3 loop: CAWSPGTSYNEQFF. Written as DNA, the CDR3 is TGTGCCTGGAGCCCCGGGACTAGTTACAATGAGCAGTTCTTC. Supplemented by reference TRBV30 and TRBJ2-1, the full variable domain reads SQTIHQWPATLVQPVGSPLSLECTVEGTSNPNLYWYRQAAGRGLQLLFYSVGIGQISSEVPQNLSASRPQDRQFILSSKKLLLSDSGFYLCAWSPGTSYNEQFFGPGTRLTVL.

The V and J genes are TRBV7-2 and TRBJ1-1, with D possibly TRBD1 on 5 matching bases. V was pared by 1 base and J by 7 bases, with 13 bases between. Per the germline V gene, CDR1 is SGHTA and CDR2 is FQGNSA. CDR3 length: 14 residues. CDR3 amino acids: CASSLGGYGGEAFF. The CDR3 nucleotides are TGTGCCAGCAGCTTAGGAGGTTACGGGGGTGAAGCTTTCTTT.

The V gene is TRBV2, the J gene TRBJ1-2; TRBD1 is a possible D gene (5 bases). Trimming removed 0 bases from V and 8 bases from J, with 10 bases in between. This CDR3 is built from 13 residues. The germline V gene has CDR1 SNHLY and CDR2 FYNNEI. The DNA for the CDR3 is TGTGCCAGCAGTGAAGCGCGGGGGTCGGGCTACACCTTC. Translation: CASSEARGSGYTF.

The chain employs TRBV6-5 and TRBJ2-7, with 7 bases identical to TRBD1. This CDR3 is 16 amino acids long. Germline CDR1 and CDR2: MNHEY and SVGAGI. The junction had 7 bases not matched to a gene; V was cut back by 0 bases and J by 2 bases. The CDR3 DNA sequence: TGTGCCAGCAGTTACTCGACGGGACAGACAACCTACGAGCAGTACTTC. It encodes CASSYSTGQTTYEQYF.

The J gene is TRBJ2-7, the V gene TRBV6-1; TRBD1 matches 7 bases. Unmatched junction bases numbered 7, after V lost 7 bases and J lost 4 bases. Germline loops: CDR1 MNHNS, CDR2 SASEGT. The CDR3 has 13 residues. This chain's CDR3 is CASTLDRVYEQYF. The DNA for the CDR3 is TGTGCCAGCACTCTCGACAGGGTTTACGAGCAGTACTTC.

This chain uses TRBV19 with TRBJ2-7, with TRBD2 matching 9 bases. V shed 5 bases, J shed 5 bases, and the junction held 10 bases outside the gene matches. From germline, CDR1 is LNHDA and CDR2 SQIVND (reference sequence). The CDR3 runs 15 residues. In DNA form, the CDR3 reads TGTGCCAGTAGTCGACCGCGGGGGGGTAATAACGAGCAGTACTTC. Encoded protein: CASSRPRGGNNEQYF.